Below are 12 T cell receptor beta chains sequenced from a single sample in a study of T cell changes during pregnancy in multiple sclerosis (dated by TCRdb to 2018 to 2020). The library was obtained by the immunoSEQ multiplex PCR assay. TCRdb took over this immuneACCESS table, retaining in-frame rearrangements with V and J assigned. Such tables are incomplete; in checked studies, under half of the missing clones stem from an unresolved V gene, and the remainder is unexplained. The sample table contains approximately 69,000 clones; only one count was recorded for roughly 90% of them. The top ten hold under 0.35% of the sample. The specimen comprised CD4+ T cells from peripheral blood mononuclear cells, sampled in the third trimester of pregnancy. Receptors were obtained from a female donor in good health, enrolled as a control in a pregnancy study.

This clone showed up just once. This rearrangement joins TRBV11-2 to TRBJ1-2; possibly TRBD1 for D (6 bases). The V gene's germline CDR1 is SGHAT and CDR2 FQNNGV. With 5 bases removed from V and 6 bases from J, the gap between germline ends came to 19 bases. The CDR3 totals 15 residues. The CDR3 region is CASSPFLRGGNGYTF. Written as DNA, the CDR3 is TGTGCCAGCAGCCCCTTTTTAAGGGGGGGCAATGGCTACACCTTC.

This rearrangement joins TRBV18 to TRBJ2-7, with D maybe TRBD2 (5 bases). Germline V gene data show CDR1 as KGHSH and CDR2 as LQKENI. Between the trimmed V and J ends, which lost 3 bases and 5 bases, there was a span of 14 bases. This CDR3 contains 14 residues. CDR3 coding DNA: TGTGCCAGCTCACCTGGACTGCTTTGGGACGAGCAGTACTTC. This gives the protein CASSPGLLWDEQYF.

The chain is built from TRBV25-1 and TRBJ2-7, with D perhaps TRBD2 (5 bases). Per germline, CDR1 MGHDK and CDR2 SYGVNS. The CDR3 is made up of 14 amino acids. V lost 3 bases, J lost 3 bases, and 12 bases lay in between. The CDR3 nucleotides are TGTGCCAGCAGTGACCCAAGTGGGAGCTACGAGCAGTACTTC. Protein sequence: CASSDPSGSYEQYF.

V is TRBV4-1 and J is TRBJ1-2; 7 bases agree with TRBD1. Unmatched junction bases numbered 3, after V lost 1 base and J lost 1 base. Germline V gene data show CDR1 as MGHRA and CDR2 as YSYEKL. The CDR3 is 15 amino acids. CDR3 nucleotide sequence: TGCGCCAGCAGCCAAGGACAGGGCCTTAACTATGGCTACACCTTC. It codes for CASSQGQGLNYGYTF.

The rearrangement uses TRBV11-2 and TRBJ2-5; TRBD2 agrees at 9 bases. With 5 bases clipped from V and 5 bases from J, the junction kept 15 bases outside the gene matches. Germline loops: CDR1 SGHAT, CDR2 FQNNGV. There are 17 residues in the CDR3. This chain's CDR3 is CASSPGFSGGLRETQYF. The CDR3 DNA reads TGTGCCAGCAGCCCCGGCTTTAGCGGGGGCCTCCGGGAGACCCAGTACTTC. Based on the CDR3 plus reference TRBV11-2 and TRBJ2-5, the full variable domain is EAGVAQSPRYKIIEKRQSVAFWCNPISGHATLYWYQQILGQGPKLLIQFQNNGVVDDSQLPKDRFSAERLKGVDSTLKIQPAKLEDSAVYLCASSPGFSGGLRETQYFGPGTRLLVL.

Remarks on this clone: At one boundary the junction diverges from the germline segment, which might be a read error. The chain uses TRBV11-2 and TRBJ2-5; a possible D gene is TRBD1 (5 bases). The CDR3 extends over 16 amino acids. The germline gives CDR1 SGHAT, CDR2 FQNNGV. CDR3 bases: TGTGCCGGCAGCCCCTCCCAGGGAAGATTAGGAGAGACCCAGTACTTC. This codes for CAGSPSQGRLGETQYF.

In DNA, the CDR3 is TGTGCCAGCAGCGTATCAGCTAACTATGGCTACACCTTC. This translates into CASSVSANYGYTF. This rearrangement joins TRBV9 to TRBJ1-2; D is undetermined. The length of the CDR3 is 13 residues. With 1 base removed from V and 0 bases from J, the gap between germline ends came to 4 bases. Germline CDR1 reads SGDLS; CDR2 reads YYNGEE.

This clone appeared once. This chain links TRBV18 with TRBJ2-5; D might be TRBD2 (6 bases). CDR3 length: 13 amino acids. V was trimmed by 2 bases and J by 5 bases, leaving 9 bases between them. The germline CDR1 and CDR2 sequences are KGHSH and LQKENI. CDR3 region: CASSPTRDETQYF. As DNA, the CDR3 is TGTGCCAGCTCACCAACGCGGGATGAGACCCAGTACTTC.

This chain uses TRBV19 with TRBJ1-1; unclear D gene. V gave up 7 bases and J gave up 1 base, with 16 bases separating them. The CDR3 loop spans 15 amino acids. The germline CDR1 and CDR2 sequences are LNHDA and SQIVND (reference sequence). CDR3 region: CASTRLGSGNTEAFF. CDR3 DNA sequence: TGTGCCAGTACCCGCCTTGGCTCGGGGAACACTGAAGCTTTCTTT.

The V call is TRBV5-1, the J call TRBJ1-6, with D uncertain. There are 14 residues in the CDR3. Per the germline V gene, CDR1 is SGHRS and CDR2 is YFSETQ. The germline V and J ends were trimmed by 2 bases and 5 bases, with 8 bases remaining between them. The CDR3 is CASSFAGDNSPLHF. The CDR3, as DNA: TGCGCCAGCAGCTTTGCGGGAGATAATTCACCCCTCCACTTT. The full variable domain, with the rest looked up from reference TRBV5-1 and TRBJ1-6, is KAGVTQTPRYLIKTRGQQVTLSCSPISGHRSVSWYQQTPGQGLQFLFEYFSETQRNKGNFPGRFSGRQFSNSRSEMNVSTLELGDSALYLCASSFAGDNSPLHFGNGTRLTVT.

This chain joins TRBV7-2 and TRBJ2-2; D is ambiguous. The CDR3 length is 15 residues. The V gene's germline CDR1 is SGHTA and CDR2 FQGNSA. V was shortened by 1 base and J by 0 bases, with 6 bases between the two germline ends. The CDR3 here is CASSLVPANTGELFF. CDR3 coding DNA: TGTGCCAGCAGCTTAGTCCCGGCGAACACCGGGGAGCTGTTTTTT.

This clone came up once. The chain recombines TRBV18 with TRBJ1-2, with D tentatively TRBD1 (6 bases). The CDR3 covers 15 residues. V lost 2 bases and J 3 bases, leaving 13 bases between the germline ends. The germline CDR1 and CDR2 sequences are KGHSH and LQKENI. CDR3 sequence: CASSPIPGADYGYTF. CDR3 in DNA: TGTGCCAGCTCACCAATTCCAGGGGCTGACTATGGCTACACCTTC.